The 16 T cell receptor beta chains reported below all come from one sample, sequenced in a study of blood T cell repertoires in COVID-19. Only in-frame clones appear in the TCRdb table, and some are missing; sequencing was by immunoSEQ multiplex PCR. Of fewer than 150,000 clones detected, approximately 80% appear once; the ten largest clones hold around 10%. Sequenced sample: peripheral blood. Every receptor here comes from a woman aged 80 or older in a cohort sampled during active or convalescent COVID-19.

The chain couples TRBV28 to TRBJ1-2; TRBD1 matches at 7 bases. The junction had 7 bases not matched to a gene; V was cut back by 4 bases and J by 2 bases. The CDR3 has 15 amino acids. CDR1 and CDR2 (germline): MDHEN, SYDVKM. The CDR3 reads CASSYRDSQNYGYTF. Written as DNA, the CDR3 is TGTGCCAGCAGTTACCGGGACAGCCAAAACTATGGCTACACCTTC.

V and J are TRBV29-1 and TRBJ1-4, with no clear D. Germline CDR1 SQVTM, CDR2 ANQGSEA. The CDR3 is 13 amino acids. V shed 4 bases and J shed 7 bases, with 13 bases lying between them. CDR3: CSVGEEGPEKLFF. The CDR3 DNA reads as TGCAGCGTTGGGGAGGAGGGCCCTGAAAAACTGTTTTTT. The entire variable domain, with the rest obtained from reference TRBV29-1 and TRBJ1-4, is as follows: SAVISQKPSRDICQRGTSLTIQCQVDSQVTMMFWYRQQPGQSLTLIATANQGSEATYESGFVIDKFPISRPNLTFSTLTVSNMSPEDSSIYLCSVGEEGPEKLFFGSGTQLSVL.

This chain connects TRBV6-5 to TRBJ1-6; unclear D gene. The CDR3 runs to 12 residues. V lost 8 bases and J lost 7, with 9 bases in between. CDR1 and CDR2 (germline): MNHEY, SVGAGI. CDR3 sequence (DNA): TGTGCCAGCGGGTCGGGGAATTCACCCCTCCACTTT. It specifies CASGSGNSPLHF.

The chain employs TRBV4-1 and TRBJ1-2; TRBD1 might be the D (5 bases). Trimming cost V 0 bases and J 5 bases, with 13 bases left between them. The CDR3 is 15 residues long. Germline CDR1 and CDR2: MGHRA and YSYEKL. This CDR3 is CASSQEPAGRYGYTF. The CDR3 nucleotides read TGCGCCAGCAGCCAAGAACCGGCAGGGAGGTATGGCTACACCTTC.

The genes are TRBV6-6 and TRBJ2-7, with a possible D match to TRBD1 (5 bases). Trimming removed 6 bases from V and 4 bases from J, with 7 bases in between. The CDR3 extends over 11 amino acids. In germline, CDR1 is MNHNY, CDR2 SVGAGI (reference sequence). CDR3 residues: CASRGPYEQYF. The CDR3 DNA reads as TGTGCCAGCAGGGGGCCATACGAGCAGTACTTC.

The V and J genes are TRBV29-1 and TRBJ1-6; D unresolved. V lost 0 bases, J lost 0 bases, and 15 bases lay in between. Germline CDR1 is SQVTM and CDR2 is ANQGSEA. The CDR3 covers 18 residues. The CDR3 DNA sequence: TGCAGCGTTGAAGATCGGCCCCGGGTAGGCTCCTATAATTCACCCCTCCACTTT. Its translation is CSVEDRPRVGSYNSPLHF.

This clone was detected many times. The chain combines TRBV11-3 with TRBJ2-2, with D possibly matching TRBD2 (5 bases). V was clipped by 4 bases and J by 1 base, with 7 bases between them. Germline V gene data show CDR1 as SGHNT and CDR2 as YENEEA. The CDR3 extends over 14 amino acids. The DNA for the CDR3 is TGTGCCAGCAGCTCCCGGGGGAACACCGGGGAGCTGTTTTTT. Protein: CASSSRGNTGELFF.

This sequence joins TRBV28 and TRBJ2-1; 10 bases align to TRBD2. Germline CDR1 reads MDHEN; CDR2 reads SYDVKM. This CDR3 has 16 residues. J was trimmed by 0 bases and V by 8 bases; bases with no gene match: 7. Here the CDR3 DNA reads TGTGCCAGCGGATCACTAGCGGGGACCTCCTACAATGAGCAGTTCTTC. Translation: CASGSLAGTSYNEQFF. The variable domain in full, completed from reference TRBV28 and TRBJ2-1, reads DVKVTQSSRYLVKRTGEKVFLECVQDMDHENMFWYRQDPGLGLRLIYFSYDVKMKEKGDIPEGYSVSREKKERFSLILESASTNQTSMYLCASGSLAGTSYNEQFFGPGTRLTVL.

This clone turned up a few times. This rearrangement joins TRBV6-6 to TRBJ2-7; no clear D. V lost 6 bases, J lost 5 bases, and 14 bases lay in between. This CDR3 is 13 amino acids long. CDR1 is MNHNY and CDR2 is SVGAGI in the germline V gene (reference sequence). For the CDR3, the DNA is TGTGCCAGCAGAGAAGGAGTTTACGACGAGCAGTACTTC. It is translated as CASREGVYDEQYF.

This rearrangement joins TRBV6-6 to TRBJ1-5; a possible D gene is TRBD1 (5 bases). Germline V CDR1 and CDR2: MNHNY, SVGAGI (reference sequence). Trimming took off 6 bases at V and 0 bases at J, with 15 bases between the two ends. The CDR3 is 16 residues long. In DNA form, the CDR3 reads TGTGCCAGCAGCAGACGACCGACAGATAGCAATCAGCCCCAGCATTTT. Amino acid sequence: CASSRRPTDSNQPQHF.

The chain carries TRBV29-1 and TRBJ2-5; TRBD2 is a possible D gene (6 bases). From germline, CDR1 is SQVTM and CDR2 ANQGSEA. Trimming took off 7 bases at V and 5 bases at J, with 8 bases between the two ends. The CDR3 totals 10 residues. The CDR3 region is CSGGGETQYF. CDR3 bases: TGCAGCGGAGGAGGGGAGACCCAGTACTTC. The variable domain in full, with the rest retrieved from reference TRBV29-1 and TRBJ2-5, is SAVISQKPSRDICQRGTSLTIQCQVDSQVTMMFWYRQQPGQSLTLIATANQGSEATYESGFVIDKFPISRPNLTFSTLTVSNMSPEDSSIYLCSGGGETQYFGPGTRLLVL.

The rearrangement joins TRBV19 to TRBJ1-3; tentatively, D is TRBD1 (6 bases). The V and J ends lost 7 bases and 2 bases respectively, with 27 bases between them. CDR3 length: 19 residues. The germline V gene encodes CDR1 LNHDA and CDR2 SQIVND (reference sequence). This CDR3 is CASKSSQDRGKKPGNTIYF. DNA for the CDR3: TGTGCCAGTAAGAGCTCCCAGGATAGGGGGAAAAAGCCTGGAAACACCATATATTTT.

The genes are TRBV6-5 and TRBJ2-7; D is possibly TRBD1 (5 bases). CDR1 and CDR2 from the germline V gene are MNHEY and SVGAGI. The CDR3 contains 13 residues. With 4 bases removed from V and 5 bases from J, the gap between germline ends came to 12 bases. CDR3 DNA sequence: TGTGCCAGCAGTTCAAGACAGTGGGACGAGCAGTACGTC. It encodes CASSSRQWDEQYV.

The chain joins TRBV2 to TRBJ2-1; 10 bases match TRBD2. The CDR3 runs to 13 residues. CDR1 and CDR2 from the germline V gene are SNHLY and FYNNEI. The trim removed 9 bases at V and 8 bases at J, leaving 7 bases unmatched. For the CDR3, the DNA is TGTGCCAGAAAAGCGGGGGGGCCCGATGAGCAGTTCTTC. It yields the protein CARKAGGPDEQFF. Filled out from reference TRBV2 and TRBJ2-1, the complete variable domain reads EPEVTQTPSHQVTQMGQEVILRCVPISNHLYFYWYRQILGQKVEFLVSFYNNEISEKSEIFDDQFSVERPDGSNFTLKIRSTKLEDSAMYFCARKAGGPDEQFFGPGTRLTVL.

The chain has TRBV12-3 or TRBV12-4 and TRBJ2-5; D uncertain. V shed 1 base and J shed 0 bases, with 3 bases lying between them. The CDR3 covers 13 residues. This CDR3 reads CASSLGHQETQYF. As DNA, the CDR3 is TGTGCCAGCAGTTTAGGGCACCAAGAGACCCAGTACTTC.

The chain links TRBV30 to TRBJ2-1; D is undetermined. This CDR3 has 13 amino acids. Per the germline V gene, CDR1 is GTSNPN and CDR2 is SVGIG (reference sequence). The V and J ends lost 5 bases and 4 bases respectively, with 12 bases between them. The chain's CDR3 is CAWGPTRYNEQFF. Here the CDR3 DNA reads TGTGCCTGGGGACCCACGAGATACAATGAGCAGTTCTTC.